The 17 T cell receptor beta chains reported below all come from one sample, sequenced in a study of glioma-infiltrating T cells after dendritic cell vaccination (dated by TCRdb to the mid-2010s). Libraries were made using the immunoSEQ multiplex PCR assay. In TCRdb, the immuneACCESS table is reduced to in-frame sequences with V and J assigned. These tables do not hold every clone; where another copy was compared, an unresolved V gene accounts for under half, and the others remain unexplained. The sample yields 35,000 to 40,000 clones; almost 85% were counted once. The ten largest clones take up less than 8.5% of the sample. The sample consisted of blood, taken before dendritic cell vaccination. The receptors stem from a human donor with glioblastoma.

The chain joins TRBV4-2 to TRBJ2-1; D is unclear. Between the trimmed V and J ends, which lost 0 bases and 7 bases, there was a span of 10 bases. Looked up from germline, CDR1 is LGHNA and CDR2 is YNFKEQ. The CDR3 consists of 14 residues. This CDR3 reads CASSQENSRNEQFF. CDR3 nucleotides: TGTGCCAGCAGCCAAGAAAACTCCCGGAATGAGCAGTTCTTC.

This clone was detected only once. This chain links TRBV29-1 with TRBJ2-3, with 7 bases lining up with TRBD1. The germline V gene encodes CDR1 SQVTM and CDR2 ANQGSEA. V shed 7 bases, J shed 2 bases, and the junction held 6 bases outside the gene matches. The CDR3 runs 13 residues. The CDR3 here is CSARQGNTDTQYF. In DNA form, the CDR3 reads TGCAGCGCAAGACAGGGTAACACAGATACGCAGTATTTT.

V gene TRBV7-2 combines with J gene TRBJ1-1; D not resolved. The CDR3 runs to 11 residues. In germline, CDR1 is SGHTA, CDR2 FQGNSA. With 1 base removed from V and 10 bases from J, the gap between germline ends came to 7 bases. Here the CDR3 DNA reads TGTGCCAGCAGCTTAGGGAGGATAGCTTTCTTT. Its protein is CASSLGRIAFF.

The rearrangement uses TRBV6-4 and TRBJ2-1; D may be TRBD2 (6 bases). Germline CDR1 reads MRHNA; CDR2 reads SNTAGT. Deletions cut 0 bases from V and 5 bases from J, with 14 bases between. CDR3 length: 16 residues. The CDR3 sequence: CASSDSAGTGDNEQFF. CDR3 coding DNA: TGTGCCAGCAGTGACTCGGCCGGGACTGGTGACAATGAGCAGTTCTTC.

This rearrangement joins TRBV9 to TRBJ1-1; the D is unclear. Germline V gives CDR1 SGDLS, CDR2 YYNGEE. CDR3 length: 13 residues. V lost 3 bases, J lost 4 bases, and 10 bases lay in between. This CDR3 reads CASSAQRGTEAFF. The CDR3 nucleotides are TGTGCCAGCAGCGCCCAGCGGGGCACTGAAGCTTTCTTT.

J is TRBJ2-1 and V is TRBV29-1, with D perhaps TRBD2 (6 bases). V was pared by 4 bases and J by 1 base, with 8 bases between. The length of the CDR3 is 13 residues. In germline, CDR1 is SQVTM, CDR2 ANQGSEA. CDR3 protein: CSVVGGSYNEQFF. CDR3 nucleotide sequence: TGCAGCGTTGTCGGGGGATCCTACAATGAGCAGTTCTTC.

The chain carries TRBV28 and TRBJ1-1; D gene ambiguous. V lost 10 bases and J 0 bases, leaving 12 bases between the germline ends. Germline V gene lookup returns CDR1 MDHEN and CDR2 SYDVKM. This CDR3 is 13 amino acids long. The CDR3 sequence: CATGRDMNTEAFF. The CDR3 DNA reads TGTGCCACGGGAAGAGATATGAACACTGAAGCTTTCTTT.

V usage is TRBV10-1 and J usage is TRBJ2-1, with D maybe TRBD2 (5 bases). The CDR3 sequence is 15 residues long. Germline V gene sequence: CDR1 WNHNN, CDR2 SYGVQD (reference sequence). V was pared by 1 base and J by 0 bases, with 7 bases between. The CDR3 DNA is TGCGCCAGCAGTGAGTACGGGGTCTCCTACAATGAGCAGTTCTTC. Translated: CASSEYGVSYNEQFF.

Points on this clone: Other DNA sequences in this sample translate to the same CDR3. This chain connects TRBV7-9 to TRBJ1-6; the D is unclear. This CDR3 has 16 residues. The germline gives CDR1 SEHNR, CDR2 FQNEAQ (reference sequence). The V end lost 4 bases, the J end lost 4 bases, and 14 bases lay between the germline ends. The DNA for the CDR3 is TGTGCCAGCAGCTCCCGGGTTGGAGGTTATAATTCACCCCTCCACTTT. Amino acids: CASSSRVGGYNSPLHF.

This sequence joins TRBV4-3 and TRBJ2-5; TRBD1 matches 7 bases. The CDR3 consists of 15 residues. Looked up from germline, CDR1 is LGHNA and CDR2 is YSLEER. V gave up 2 bases and J gave up 1 base; unmatched junction bases: 4. The CDR3: CASSQRWDSQETQYF. Written as DNA, the CDR3 is TGCGCCAGCAGCCAACGATGGGACAGCCAAGAGACCCAGTACTTC.

This clone was found once. The chain couples TRBV27 to TRBJ2-5; D is perhaps TRBD2 (6 bases). The DNA matches TRBJ2-7 better at its end, which makes the J call doubtful. The CDR3 totals 14 residues. The germline V gene encodes CDR1 MNHEY and CDR2 SMNVEV (reference sequence). CDR3 region: CASSWRGWGYEQYF. As DNA, the CDR3 is TGTGCCAGCAGTTGGCGGGGATGGGGTTACGAGCAGTACTTC.

The chain links TRBV25-1 to TRBJ2-1, with 12 bases matching TRBD1. Germline CDR1 is MGHDK and CDR2 is SYGVNS. With V trimmed by 7 bases and J by 9 bases, 7 bases remained unmatched. This CDR3 is 14 amino acids long. The CDR3 here is CASTAGTGGGEQFF. CDR3 DNA sequence: TGTGCCAGCACCGCCGGGACAGGGGGCGGTGAGCAGTTCTTC.

The chain employs TRBV4-1 and TRBJ2-7; the D gene is possibly TRBD2 (6 bases). The CDR3 runs to 13 residues. The V end was cut by 5 bases, the J end by 7 bases, with 15 bases between. The germline V gene encodes CDR1 MGHRA and CDR2 YSYEKL. The CDR3 DNA reads as TGCGCCAGCAGCAGGGGTCCCGGGGGTGAGCAGTACTTC. Encoded protein: CASSRGPGGEQYF.

This clone was seen only once. The chain joins TRBV27 to TRBJ2-7; 8 bases match TRBD2. Losses at the gene ends were 4 bases for V and 1 base for J; bases not matched to a gene: 9. The CDR3 sequence is 16 residues long. The germline CDR1 and CDR2 sequences are MNHEY and SMNVEV (reference sequence). CDR3 in DNA: TGTGCCAGCAGTTCAAGCGGGACTAGAAGTTCCTACGAGCAGTACTTC. As protein: CASSSSGTRSSYEQYF.

This chain uses TRBV6-1 with TRBJ2-2, with 7 positions matching TRBD1. Germline CDR1 MNHNS, CDR2 SASEGT. Trimming cost V 1 base and J 6 bases; bases outside gene matches: 2. The CDR3 runs to 14 residues. Here the CDR3 reads CASSEGGGPGELFF. CDR3 in DNA: TGTGCCAGCAGTGAAGGAGGGGGCCCCGGGGAGCTGTTTTTT.

Remarks on this clone: One end of the junction varies from germline; a read error may be responsible. The V and J genes are TRBV10-3 and TRBJ2-7, with D possibly matching TRBD2 (6 bases). Germline lookup yields CDR1 ENHRY and CDR2 SYGVKD. The CDR3 runs to 13 residues. The DNA of the CDR3 is TGTGCCCACCGTAGACTAGAATCCTCCGAGCAGTACTTC. Translation: CAHRRLESSEQYF.

The rearrangement uses TRBV14 and TRBJ1-2; 9 nucleotides line up with TRBD1. Trimming took 6 bases from V and 8 from J; bases not matched to a gene: 13. CDR1 is SGHDN and CDR2 is FVKESK in the germline V gene. The CDR3 loop spans 15 amino acids. The DNA of the CDR3 is TGTGCCAGCAGTCATCCGGGACAGGGATTCGGAGGCTACACCTTC. The encoded protein is CASSHPGQGFGGYTF.